The 20 T cell receptor beta chains below come from one sample, sequenced in a study of T cell responses to AZD1222 COVID-19 vaccine. The table came from immunoSEQ multiplex PCR; TCRdb's copy has only in-frame clones and leaves some out. Of over 55,000 clones in the sample, about 83% are singletons; the top ten hold about 7%. The specimen comprised peripheral blood, sampled on day 0 of AZD1222 vaccination. These receptors were taken from an adult in good health.

This clone was seen only a few times. The rearrangement links TRBV28 to TRBJ1-6, with a weak D call TRBD1 (5 bases). This CDR3 is 16 amino acids long. V was clipped by 4 bases and J by 0 bases, with 10 bases between them. Germline lookup yields CDR1 MDHEN and CDR2 SYDVKM. The chain's CDR3 is CASSSAGSSYNSPLHF. The CDR3 region has the DNA TGTGCCAGCAGTTCCGCAGGGAGCTCCTATAATTCACCCCTCCACTTT.

V and J are TRBV6-5 and TRBJ2-7; D is uncertain. The CDR3 is made up of 16 amino acids. The V gene lost 1 base and the J gene lost 0 bases, with 13 bases spanning the gap. CDR1 MNHEY and CDR2 SVGAGI come from the germline V gene. The chain's CDR3 is CASSYYPTASSYEQYF. As DNA, the CDR3 is TGTGCCAGCAGTTACTATCCGACGGCCAGCTCCTACGAGCAGTACTTC.

The chain has TRBV7-8 and TRBJ2-4; 7 nucleotides agree with TRBD1. Germline-derived CDR1 and CDR2 are SGHVS and FQNEAQ. The V and J ends lost 4 bases and 8 bases, in that order; junction bases with no gene match: 8. This CDR3 region has 14 residues. The CDR3 here is CASSSSGGWDIQYF. In DNA, the CDR3 is TGTGCCAGCAGCTCCTCAGGGGGTTGGGACATTCAGTACTTC.

This clone is categorized as medium-sized (0.01 to 0.1%). V and J are TRBV6-1 and TRBJ2-3, with 9 nucleotides matching TRBD1. The CDR3 extends over 14 amino acids. Trimming at V came to 1 base and at J to 4 bases, leaving 0 bases not matched to a gene. The germline gives CDR1 MNHNS, CDR2 SASEGT. CDR3 sequence: CASSEGTGADTQYF. CDR3 DNA sequence: TGTGCCAGCAGTGAAGGGACAGGGGCAGATACGCAGTATTTT.

The chain couples TRBV15 to TRBJ2-7, with D possibly matching TRBD1 (7 bases). The CDR3 spans 15 residues. Germline V CDR1 and CDR2: LNHNV, YYDKDF (reference sequence). V was cut by 0 bases and J by 3 bases, with 12 bases left in between. This CDR3 is CATSRDSRGDYEQYF. The DNA of the CDR3 is TGTGCCACCAGCAGAGACTCCAGGGGGGACTACGAGCAGTACTTC.

V is TRBV6-5 and J is TRBJ1-6, with TRBD1 as a possible D gene (5 bases). V shed 0 bases and J shed 19 bases, with 13 bases lying between them. This CDR3 has 12 amino acids. In germline, CDR1 is MNHEY, CDR2 SVGAGI. CDR3 in DNA: TGTGCCAGCAGTTACTCGAGGCAGGGTGGACACTTT. This gives the protein CASSYSRQGGHF.

This chain links TRBV4-1 with TRBJ2-1, with 14 bases aligning to TRBD2. From germline, CDR1 is MGHRA and CDR2 YSYEKL. The CDR3 extends over 16 amino acids. V was clipped by 3 bases and J by 9 bases; unmatched bases: 7. DNA of the CDR3: TGCGCCAGCAGCCAGTACGGACTAGCGGGGGGCGGTGAGCAGTTCTTC. This sequence encodes CASSQYGLAGGGEQFF.

The chain carries TRBV28 and TRBJ2-1; D not certain. Germline V gene data show CDR1 as MDHEN and CDR2 as SYDVKM. CDR3 length: 12 residues. V was pared by 2 bases and J by 10 bases, with 9 bases between. This chain's CDR3 is CASSLRPGEQFF. The CDR3 DNA sequence: TGTGCCAGCAGTTTAAGACCCGGCGAGCAGTTCTTC.

V and J are TRBV10-3 and TRBJ1-1; 7 bases agree with TRBD1. The CDR3 covers 14 residues. V lost 8 bases to trimming and J lost 1 base; unmatched junction nucleotides: 7. Germline values: CDR1 ENHRY, CDR2 SYGVKD. In DNA form, the CDR3 reads TGTGCCATCCGCCGGGACAGTGAGAACACTGAAGCTTTCTTT. Amino acid sequence: CAIRRDSENTEAFF.

V and J are TRBV29-1 and TRBJ2-3; 8 nucleotides agree with TRBD1. Looked up from germline, CDR1 is SQVTM and CDR2 is ANQGSEA. CDR3 size: 13 residues. V gave up 5 bases and J gave up 4 bases; unmatched junction bases: 5. The CDR3 sequence is CSVTGQGPDTQYF. The CDR3 DNA reads as TGCAGCGTTACAGGACAGGGCCCAGATACGCAGTATTTT.

The gene calls are TRBV14 and TRBJ2-7; TRBD1 aligns across 9 bases. The CDR3 covers 15 residues. CDR1 and CDR2 from the germline V gene are SGHDN and FVKESK. Trimming at V came to 4 bases and at J to 3 bases, leaving 7 bases not matched to a gene. CDR3 residues: CASSRGQGLNYEQYF. The CDR3 DNA reads TGTGCCAGCAGCCGCGGACAGGGGTTAAACTACGAGCAGTACTTC.

The J gene is TRBJ2-6, the V gene TRBV28, with D possibly matching TRBD2 (6 bases). Trimming left V 4 bases short and J 0 bases short, with 16 bases between. The CDR3 loop spans 18 amino acids. The germline V gene encodes CDR1 MDHEN and CDR2 SYDVKM. CDR3 coding DNA: TGTGCCAGCAGTTCGCGTTTCGGGACTGACTCTGGGGCCAACGTCCTGACTTTC. It encodes CASSSRFGTDSGANVLTF.

The V call is TRBV5-1, the J call TRBJ2-5, with D tentatively TRBD2 (6 bases). There are 15 residues in the CDR3. Trimming took off 0 bases at V and 1 base at J, with 10 bases between the two ends. CDR1 and CDR2 from the germline V gene are SGHRS and YFSETQ. Here the CDR3 reads CASSLDGGSQETQYF. The CDR3 DNA sequence: TGCGCCAGCAGCTTGGACGGGGGATCCCAAGAGACCCAGTACTTC.

This rearrangement joins TRBV19 to TRBJ2-7, with D possibly TRBD2 on 6 matching bases. CDR1 is LNHDA, CDR2 SQIVND, per germline (reference sequence). V was trimmed by 8 bases and J by 4 bases, leaving 12 bases between them. The CDR3 is 12 residues long. The CDR3 region has the DNA TGTGCCAGTGGGGACTTAGGGTACGAGCAGTACTTC. This sequence encodes CASGDLGYEQYF.

This chain links TRBV3-1 (or the pseudogene TRBV3-2) with TRBJ2-5; D is perhaps TRBD2 (6 bases). The ends were cut back, 1 base at V and 9 bases at J, with 15 bases in the middle. Germline CDR1 LGHDT, CDR2 YNNKEL (reference sequence). The CDR3 totals 14 residues. This CDR3 reads CASSQVLGLSAQYF. CDR3 nucleotide sequence: TGTGCCAGCAGCCAAGTCCTGGGACTGAGCGCCCAGTACTTC.

The chain has TRBV3-1 (or the pseudogene TRBV3-2) and TRBJ1-3; 7 bases map to TRBD1. J lost 2 bases, V lost 0 bases, and 4 bases had no gene match. The V gene's germline CDR1 is LGHDT and CDR2 YNNKEL (reference sequence). This CDR3 contains 16 residues. DNA for the CDR3: TGTGCCAGCAGCCAAGAAAGCGGACAGGCTGGAAACACCATATATTTT. As protein: CASSQESGQAGNTIYF.

Only one count was recorded for this clone. The V gene is TRBV3-1 (or the pseudogene TRBV3-2), the J gene TRBJ1-2, with unresolved D. Germline V gene lookup returns CDR1 LGHDT and CDR2 YNNKEL (reference sequence). V was shortened by 0 bases and J by 8 bases, with 10 bases between the two germline ends. The CDR3 has 13 amino acids. CDR3 bases: TGTGCCAGCAGCCAAGACACTTTACGCGGCTACACCTTC. This encodes CASSQDTLRGYTF.

The chain uses TRBV7-9 and TRBJ1-2, with unresolved D. CDR3 length equals 14 residues. V shed 2 bases and J shed 6 bases, with 13 bases lying between them. Germline V gives CDR1 SEHNR, CDR2 FQNEAQ (reference sequence). CDR3 bases: TGTGCCAGCAGCTTAATTGGGGTTGGGGATGGCTACACCTTC. Amino acid sequence: CASSLIGVGDGYTF.

The rearrangement links TRBV11-2 to TRBJ2-3; D is undetermined. Between the trimmed V and J ends, which lost 5 bases and 7 bases, there was a span of 7 bases. CDR1 is SGHAT and CDR2 is FQNNGV in the germline V gene. There are 11 residues in the CDR3. CDR3 DNA sequence: TGTGCCAGCAGCCTCCTTAATACGCAGTATTTT. Protein sequence: CASSLLNTQYF. The whole variable domain, filled in from reference TRBV11-2 and TRBJ2-3, reads EAGVAQSPRYKIIEKRQSVAFWCNPISGHATLYWYQQILGQGPKLLIQFQNNGVVDDSQLPKDRFSAERLKGVDSTLKIQPAKLEDSAVYLCASSLLNTQYFGPGTRLTVL.

The chain uses TRBV6-5 and TRBJ2-5; maybe TRBD2 (5 bases). V dropped 6 bases and J dropped 3 bases, with 5 bases sitting between them. Germline V gene data show CDR1 as MNHEY and CDR2 as SVGAGI. The CDR3 totals 11 residues. The CDR3 sequence: CASRGEETQYF. Here the CDR3 DNA reads TGTGCCAGCAGGGGAGAAGAGACCCAGTACTTC.